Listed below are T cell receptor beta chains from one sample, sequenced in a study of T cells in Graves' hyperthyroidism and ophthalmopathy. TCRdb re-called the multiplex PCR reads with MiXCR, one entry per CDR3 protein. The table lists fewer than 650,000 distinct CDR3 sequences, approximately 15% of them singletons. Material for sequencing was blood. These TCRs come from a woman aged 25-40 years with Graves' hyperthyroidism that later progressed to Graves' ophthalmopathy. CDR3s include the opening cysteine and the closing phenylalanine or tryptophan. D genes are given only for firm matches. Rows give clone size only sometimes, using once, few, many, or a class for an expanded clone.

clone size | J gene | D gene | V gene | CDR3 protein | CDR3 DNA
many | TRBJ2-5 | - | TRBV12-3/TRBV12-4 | CASSPDNQETQYF | TGTGCCAGCAGTCCGGACAACCAAGAGACCCAGTACTTC
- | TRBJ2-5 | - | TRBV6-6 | CASSYSPTGYQETQYF | TGTGCCAGCAGTTACTCTCCCACGGGGTACCAAGAGACCCAGTACTTC
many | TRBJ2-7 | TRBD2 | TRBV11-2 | CASSFGGTTYEQYF | TGTGCCAGCAGCTTCGGCGGGACTACCTACGAGCAGTACTTC
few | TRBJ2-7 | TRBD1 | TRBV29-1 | CSVEVGWAATGVEWLGEQYF | TGCAGCGTTGAAGTGGGTTGGGCCGCGACAGGGGTTGAATGGTTGGGCGAGCAGTACTTC
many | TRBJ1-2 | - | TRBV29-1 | CSVDNQGREYGYTF | TGCAGCGTGGATAACCAGGGACGAGAGTATGGCTACACCTTC
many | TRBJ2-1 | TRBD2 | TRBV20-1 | CSAFSGSQPEQFF | TGCAGTGCTTTTAGCGGGAGTCAGCCTGAGCAGTTCTTC
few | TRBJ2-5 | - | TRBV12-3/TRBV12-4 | CASSLALQAKTQYF | TGTGCCAGCAGTTTAGCGCTTCAGGCAAAGACCCAGTACTTC
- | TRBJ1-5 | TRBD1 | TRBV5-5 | CASSSQGAWGNQPQHF | TGTGCCAGCAGCTCCCAGGGGGCCTGGGGCAATCAGCCCCAGCATTTT
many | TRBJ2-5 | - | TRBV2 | CASSGGGTQPQYF | TGTGCCAGCAGTGGGGGCGGGACGCAGCCCCAGTACTTC
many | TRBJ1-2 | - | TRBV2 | CASSPTGYGYTF | TGTGCCAGCAGTCCGACAGGCTATGGCTACACCTTC
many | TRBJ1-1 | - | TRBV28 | CASSLVPRAEAFF | TGTGCCAGCAGTTTGGTCCCTAGGGCTGAAGCTTTCTTT
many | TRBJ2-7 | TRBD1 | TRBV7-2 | CASSLATGPISYEQYF | TGTGCCAGCAGCTTAGCGACAGGGCCTATTTCCTACGAGCAGTACTTC
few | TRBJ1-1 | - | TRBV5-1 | CVSSWTGNTEAFF | TGCGTCAGCAGCTGGACCGGAAACACTGAAGCTTTCTTT
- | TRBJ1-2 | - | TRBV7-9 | CASSSRVNLYGYTF | TGTGCCAGCAGCTCTAGAGTCAACCTCTATGGCTACACCTTC
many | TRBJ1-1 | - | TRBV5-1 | CASSLVEGGATEAFF | TGCGCCAGCAGCTTGGTGGAGGGGGGGGCAACTGAAGCTTTCTTT
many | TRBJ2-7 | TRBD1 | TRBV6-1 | CASGFRTGIYEQYF | TGTGCCAGCGGATTCCGGACAGGGATCTACGAGCAGTACTTC